This is a list of T cell receptor beta chains from one sample in a study of T-cell reconstitution after alpha-beta-depleted transplantation in children. TCRdb reprocessed the PCR reads with MiXCR, giving one entry per CDR3 protein. The table lists about 1,000,000 distinct CDR3 sequences, about 31% of them singletons, with roughly 30% in the top ten. The sequencing used PBMCs, mostly from graft donor cells, collected 360 days after TCRalphabeta/CD19-depleted stem cell transplant. The source is a boy younger than two who had a stem cell transplant for SCID, so the T cells may come from the graft donor. Each CDR3 is given with its conserved first and last residue. The order of the fields is V gene, J gene, D gene, clone size, CDR3 protein, CDR3 DNA. A D gene is named only where the DNA matches it firmly. Expanded clones are given a class, and other clones once, few, many or no size at all.

v_call: TRBV20-1; j_call: TRBJ1-1; d_call: TRBD1; clone_size: few; cdr3_aa: CSARPSGTALVRGAFF; cdr3_nt: TGCAGTGCCAGGCCCTCCGGGACAGCGTTAGTCCGGGGAGCTTTCTTT
v_call: TRBV12-3/TRBV12-4; j_call: TRBJ2-3; d_call: NA; clone_size: NA; cdr3_aa: CASSPQGWALTDTQYF; cdr3_nt: TGTGCCAGCAGTCCCCAAGGATGGGCACTCACAGATACGCAGTATTTT
v_call: TRBV12-3/TRBV12-4; j_call: TRBJ1-5; d_call: NA; clone_size: NA; cdr3_aa: CASSFPYQPQHF; cdr3_nt: TGTGCCAGCAGCTTCCCCTATCAGCCCCAGCATTTT
v_call: TRBV15; j_call: TRBJ2-7; d_call: NA; clone_size: NA; cdr3_aa: CATSRTGYYEQYF; cdr3_nt: TGTGCCACCTCCCGTACAGGTTACTACGAGCAGTACTTC
v_call: TRBV4-3; j_call: TRBJ2-2; d_call: TRBD1; clone_size: many; cdr3_aa: CASSQGQGTGELFF; cdr3_nt: TGCGCCAGCAGCCAAGGACAGGGCACCGGGGAGCTGTTTTTT
v_call: TRBV27; j_call: TRBJ2-3; d_call: NA; clone_size: few; cdr3_aa: CASSLSRISTDTQYF; cdr3_nt: TGTGCCAGCAGTTTATCGCGGATTAGCACAGATACGCAGTATTTT
v_call: TRBV4-3; j_call: TRBJ2-1; d_call: NA; clone_size: NA; cdr3_aa: CASSQDDGGGAYNEQFF; cdr3_nt: TGCGCCAGCAGCCAAGATGACGGGGGCGGGGCCTACAATGAGCAGTTCTTC
v_call: TRBV21-1; j_call: TRBJ2-1; d_call: NA; clone_size: few; cdr3_aa: CASSKQAGGLLAEQFF; cdr3_nt: TGTGCCAGCAGCAAGCAAGCGGGGGGCCTATTAGCTGAGCAGTTCTTC
v_call: TRBV5-6; j_call: TRBJ2-1; d_call: TRBD1; clone_size: many; cdr3_aa: CASSPGTGIYNEQFF; cdr3_nt: TGTGCCAGCAGCCCGGGGACAGGGATCTACAATGAGCAGTTCTTC
v_call: TRBV29-1; j_call: TRBJ2-1; d_call: TRBD1; clone_size: few; cdr3_aa: CSVRQGRGEQFF; cdr3_nt: TGCAGCGTCCGACAGGGAAGGGGAGAGCAGTTCTTC
v_call: TRBV7-2; j_call: TRBJ2-1; d_call: TRBD1; clone_size: NA; cdr3_aa: CASSYSGQRLNEQFF; cdr3_nt: TGTGCCAGCAGTTACTCGGGACAGCGGCTAAATGAGCAGTTCTTC
v_call: TRBV6-2/TRBV6-3; j_call: TRBJ1-1; d_call: NA; clone_size: few; cdr3_aa: CASSYAGRNTEAFF; cdr3_nt: TGTGCCAGCAGTTACGCAGGGAGGAACACTGAAGCTTTCTTT
v_call: TRBV10-3; j_call: TRBJ2-7; d_call: NA; clone_size: few; cdr3_aa: CAISEITGPEQYF; cdr3_nt: TGTGCCATCAGTGAGATCACAGGCCCCGAGCAGTACTTC
v_call: TRBV7-3; j_call: TRBJ2-1; d_call: NA; clone_size: few; cdr3_aa: CASSLWWGFGNEQFF; cdr3_nt: TGTGCCAGCAGCTTATGGTGGGGTTTCGGCAATGAGCAGTTCTTC
v_call: TRBV12-3/TRBV12-4; j_call: TRBJ2-3; d_call: NA; clone_size: few; cdr3_aa: CASSFSRSSTDTQYF; cdr3_nt: TGTGCCAGCAGTTTTAGCCGATCTTCCACAGATACGCAGTATTTT
v_call: TRBV18; j_call: TRBJ2-1; d_call: NA; clone_size: NA; cdr3_aa: CASSLIQNEQFF; cdr3_nt: TGTGCCAGCTCACTCATCCAAAATGAGCAGTTCTTC
v_call: TRBV7-2; j_call: TRBJ1-1; d_call: NA; clone_size: few; cdr3_aa: CASSLAVLGGRATEAFF; cdr3_nt: TGTGCCAGCAGCTTAGCGGTATTGGGGGGTAGGGCTACTGAAGCTTTCTTT
v_call: TRBV20-1; j_call: TRBJ2-3; d_call: TRBD2; clone_size: NA; cdr3_aa: CSVKLAGALTDTQYF; cdr3_nt: TGCAGTGTCAAGTTAGCGGGGGCCCTGACAGATACGCAGTATTTT
v_call: TRBV7-2; j_call: TRBJ1-2; d_call: TRBD1; clone_size: NA; cdr3_aa: CASSYGTGGAGGYTF; cdr3_nt: TGTGCCAGCAGCTACGGGACAGGGGGCGCGGGAGGCTACACCTTC
v_call: TRBV18; j_call: TRBJ2-7; d_call: TRBD1; clone_size: NA; cdr3_aa: CASSPDRGKEQYF; cdr3_nt: TGTGCCAGCTCACCCGACAGGGGGAAGGAGCAGTACTTC
v_call: TRBV7-2; j_call: TRBJ2-5; d_call: TRBD2; clone_size: NA; cdr3_aa: CASSLEGAGEQETQYF; cdr3_nt: TGTGCCAGCAGCTTAGAGGGAGCGGGGGAGCAAGAGACCCAGTACTTC
v_call: TRBV5-1; j_call: TRBJ2-7; d_call: TRBD1; clone_size: NA; cdr3_aa: CASSILDRAYEQYF; cdr3_nt: TGCGCCAGCAGCATCCTCGACAGGGCCTACGAGCAGTACTTC
v_call: TRBV7-2; j_call: TRBJ2-5; d_call: TRBD2; clone_size: NA; cdr3_aa: CASSLAAWGGETQYF; cdr3_nt: TGTGCCAGCAGCTTAGCGGCCTGGGGAGGGGAGACCCAGTACTTC
v_call: TRBV24-1; j_call: TRBJ2-3; d_call: TRBD1; clone_size: few; cdr3_aa: CATWGQGMADTQYF; cdr3_nt: TGTGCCACCTGGGGACAGGGTATGGCAGATACGCAGTATTTT
v_call: TRBV6-2/TRBV6-3; j_call: TRBJ2-7; d_call: NA; clone_size: NA; cdr3_aa: CASNKLNGVREQYF; cdr3_nt: TGTGCCAGCAACAAACTGAACGGGGTGAGGGAGCAGTACTTC
v_call: TRBV28; j_call: TRBJ2-2; d_call: TRBD2; clone_size: NA; cdr3_aa: CASTSQGTSIPGELFF; cdr3_nt: TGTGCCAGCACCAGTCAGGGGACTAGTATTCCCGGGGAGCTGTTTTTT
v_call: TRBV12-3/TRBV12-4; j_call: TRBJ1-1; d_call: NA; clone_size: many; cdr3_aa: CASSSMNTEAFF; cdr3_nt: TGTGCCAGCAGCTCCATGAACACTGAAGCTTTCTTT
v_call: TRBV19; j_call: TRBJ2-2; d_call: NA; clone_size: NA; cdr3_aa: CASSIETDTGELFF; cdr3_nt: TGTGCCAGTAGTATTGAAACGGACACCGGGGAGCTGTTTTTT
v_call: TRBV5-1; j_call: TRBJ1-1; d_call: NA; clone_size: NA; cdr3_aa: CASSSGLGAGGTEAFF; cdr3_nt: TGCGCCAGCAGCTCAGGGCTTGGGGCAGGAGGCACTGAAGCTTTCTTT
v_call: TRBV5-1; j_call: TRBJ1-4; d_call: NA; clone_size: NA; cdr3_aa: CASSLPSGATNEKLFF; cdr3_nt: TGCGCCAGCAGCCTACCGAGCGGCGCAACTAATGAAAAACTGTTTTTT
v_call: TRBV5-1; j_call: TRBJ1-1; d_call: TRBD1; clone_size: few; cdr3_aa: CASSLVAGGSNTEAFF; cdr3_nt: TGCGCCAGCAGCTTGGTTGCAGGGGGCTCCAACACTGAAGCTTTCTTT
v_call: TRBV12-3/TRBV12-4; j_call: TRBJ1-2; d_call: NA; clone_size: NA; cdr3_aa: CASSLEAAANYGYTF; cdr3_nt: TGTGCCAGCAGTTTAGAGGCAGCCGCTAACTATGGCTACACCTTC
v_call: TRBV5-1; j_call: TRBJ2-2; d_call: NA; clone_size: NA; cdr3_aa: CASSSKGAAWGGLTGELFF; cdr3_nt: TGCGCCAGCAGCTCAAAAGGGGCTGCGTGGGGGGGCCTCACCGGGGAGCTGTTTTTT
v_call: TRBV28; j_call: TRBJ1-3; d_call: TRBD1; clone_size: NA; cdr3_aa: CASRPNDRANSGNTIYF; cdr3_nt: TGTGCCAGCAGACCCAATGACAGGGCCAACTCTGGAAACACCATATATTTT
v_call: TRBV20-1; j_call: TRBJ1-2; d_call: NA; clone_size: NA; cdr3_aa: CSARLGHPNGYTF; cdr3_nt: TGCAGTGCTAGGTTAGGACATCCTAACGGCTACACCTTC
v_call: TRBV11-2; j_call: TRBJ2-7; d_call: NA; clone_size: few; cdr3_aa: CASSLIAGTYYEQYF; cdr3_nt: TGTGCCAGCAGCTTAATCGCGGGGACTTACTACGAGCAGTACTTC
v_call: TRBV5-1; j_call: TRBJ2-3; d_call: NA; clone_size: NA; cdr3_aa: CASSLVGFGDTQYF; cdr3_nt: TGCGCCAGCAGCTTGGTAGGTTTTGGAGATACGCAGTATTTT
v_call: TRBV5-4; j_call: TRBJ2-5; d_call: TRBD2; clone_size: NA; cdr3_aa: CASSLLTLAGVRETQYF; cdr3_nt: TGTGCCAGCAGCCTCCTGACACTAGCGGGGGTCCGAGAGACCCAGTACTTC
v_call: TRBV28; j_call: TRBJ2-3; d_call: TRBD1; clone_size: many; cdr3_aa: CASSSRGLTDTQYF; cdr3_nt: TGTGCCAGCAGTTCCAGGGGGTTGACAGATACGCAGTATTTT
v_call: TRBV2; j_call: TRBJ2-2; d_call: NA; clone_size: NA; cdr3_aa: CASSEAARARTGELFF; cdr3_nt: TGTGCCAGCAGTGAAGCGGCCAGGGCTCGCACCGGGGAGCTGTTTTTT
v_call: TRBV20-1; j_call: TRBJ2-5; d_call: TRBD1; clone_size: NA; cdr3_aa: CSATNRGRRETQYF; cdr3_nt: TGCAGTGCTACTAACAGGGGGCGGCGGGAGACCCAGTACTTC
v_call: TRBV11-2; j_call: TRBJ2-3; d_call: NA; clone_size: NA; cdr3_aa: CASRKVGDADTQYF; cdr3_nt: TGTGCCAGCAGGAAGGTGGGGGACGCAGATACGCAGTATTTT
v_call: TRBV6-5; j_call: TRBJ2-5; d_call: NA; clone_size: NA; cdr3_aa: CASSFLGGPKETQYF; cdr3_nt: TGTGCCAGCAGTTTCCTCGGGGGACCCAAAGAGACCCAGTACTTC
v_call: TRBV27; j_call: TRBJ2-7; d_call: NA; clone_size: few; cdr3_aa: CASSPGLQSEQYF; cdr3_nt: TGTGCCAGCAGCCCCGGGCTACAGAGCGAGCAGTACTTC
v_call: TRBV5-1; j_call: TRBJ2-1; d_call: TRBD2; clone_size: few; cdr3_aa: CASSLAWTSGNPYNEQFF; cdr3_nt: TGCGCCAGCAGCTTGGCTTGGACTAGCGGCAACCCTTACAATGAGCAGTTCTTC
v_call: TRBV11-2; j_call: TRBJ2-2; d_call: NA; clone_size: NA; cdr3_aa: CASSLVRGARSTGELFF; cdr3_nt: TGTGCCAGCAGCTTAGTTCGGGGGGCAAGGAGCACCGGGGAGCTGTTTTTT
v_call: TRBV5-1; j_call: TRBJ2-7; d_call: TRBD2; clone_size: few; cdr3_aa: CASRAGGGGQITYEQYF; cdr3_nt: TGCGCCAGCAGAGCCGGCGGGGGTGGGCAGATAACCTACGAGCAGTACTTC
v_call: TRBV4-1; j_call: TRBJ2-3; d_call: NA; clone_size: many; cdr3_aa: CASSQGEFYRNPADTQYF; cdr3_nt: TGCGCCAGCAGCCAAGGAGAGTTCTACAGGAACCCGGCGGATACGCAGTATTTT
v_call: TRBV4-3; j_call: TRBJ2-1; d_call: TRBD2; clone_size: NA; cdr3_aa: CASSQVSLAGIYNEQFF; cdr3_nt: TGCGCCAGCAGCCAGGTCTCACTAGCGGGGATTTACAATGAGCAGTTCTTC
v_call: TRBV28; j_call: TRBJ2-7; d_call: NA; clone_size: few; cdr3_aa: CASSSNYYEQYF; cdr3_nt: TGTGCCAGCAGTTCCAATTATTACGAGCAGTACTTC
v_call: TRBV6-5; j_call: TRBJ1-3; d_call: NA; clone_size: few; cdr3_aa: CASSRAPRSGNTIYF; cdr3_nt: TGTGCCAGCAGCCGAGCCCCTCGCTCTGGAAACACCATATATTTT
v_call: TRBV6-1; j_call: TRBJ1-1; d_call: NA; clone_size: few; cdr3_aa: CASTLRTGNTEAFF; cdr3_nt: TGTGCCAGCACCTTGCGGACGGGGAACACTGAAGCTTTCTTT
v_call: TRBV5-1; j_call: TRBJ2-7; d_call: NA; clone_size: few; cdr3_aa: CASKGAPQPLTYEQYF; cdr3_nt: TGCGCCAGCAAGGGCGCGCCCCAACCTTTAACCTACGAGCAGTACTTC
v_call: TRBV4-3; j_call: TRBJ2-7; d_call: TRBD2; clone_size: few; cdr3_aa: CASSQEVGLFSYEQYF; cdr3_nt: TGCGCCAGCAGCCAAGAAGTGGGACTATTTTCCTACGAGCAGTACTTC
v_call: TRBV15; j_call: TRBJ2-7; d_call: NA; clone_size: NA; cdr3_aa: CATSKQGAQYEQYF; cdr3_nt: TGTGCCACCAGCAAACAGGGAGCCCAGTACGAGCAGTACTTC